This is a list of T cell receptor beta chains from one sample in a study of siplizumab effects on memory and regulatory T cells. Only in-frame clones appear in the TCRdb table, and some are missing; sequencing was by immunoSEQ multiplex PCR. The sample carries some 100,000 clones, roughly 96% recorded once. The specimen was naive CD4+ T cells sorted from blood. The source is a human donor in good health. The CDR3 runs from the conserved cysteine through the conserved F or W. Fields, in order: J gene, CDR3 length, V gene, CDR3 protein.

J gene: TRBJ2-7; CDR3 length: 13; V gene: TRBV6-1; CDR3 protein: CASIRQGSYEQYF
J gene: TRBJ2-7; CDR3 length: 14; V gene: TRBV9; CDR3 protein: CASSPFRETHEQYF
J gene: TRBJ1-4; CDR3 length: 16; V gene: TRBV18; CDR3 protein: CASSPVTVATNEKLFF
J gene: TRBJ2-3; CDR3 length: 16; V gene: TRBV9; CDR3 protein: CASSVRAGGFPDTQYF
J gene: TRBJ2-2; CDR3 length: 15; V gene: TRBV10-3; CDR3 protein: CAISESGQTTGELFF
J gene: TRBJ1-3; CDR3 length: 14; V gene: TRBV6-1; CDR3 protein: CASSFVGGGNTIYF
J gene: TRBJ1-6; CDR3 length: 14; V gene: TRBV5-4; CDR3 protein: CASSPVEMNSPLHF
J gene: TRBJ1-5; CDR3 length: 15; V gene: TRBV5-1; CDR3 protein: CASSFSGQGNQPQHF
J gene: TRBJ1-2; CDR3 length: 14; V gene: TRBV4-1; CDR3 protein: CASSLPGQSRRYTF
J gene: TRBJ2-7; CDR3 length: 15; V gene: TRBV15; CDR3 protein: CATSNRDRHSYEQYF
J gene: TRBJ2-1; CDR3 length: 14; V gene: TRBV11-3; CDR3 protein: CASSRASSYNEQFF
J gene: TRBJ2-5; CDR3 length: 16; V gene: TRBV7-2; CDR3 protein: CASSLAMASGGETQYF
J gene: TRBJ2-1; CDR3 length: 15; V gene: TRBV6-6; CDR3 protein: CASSYGRGPYNEQFF
J gene: TRBJ2-7; CDR3 length: 14; V gene: TRBV28; CDR3 protein: CASSIHTGAQEQYF